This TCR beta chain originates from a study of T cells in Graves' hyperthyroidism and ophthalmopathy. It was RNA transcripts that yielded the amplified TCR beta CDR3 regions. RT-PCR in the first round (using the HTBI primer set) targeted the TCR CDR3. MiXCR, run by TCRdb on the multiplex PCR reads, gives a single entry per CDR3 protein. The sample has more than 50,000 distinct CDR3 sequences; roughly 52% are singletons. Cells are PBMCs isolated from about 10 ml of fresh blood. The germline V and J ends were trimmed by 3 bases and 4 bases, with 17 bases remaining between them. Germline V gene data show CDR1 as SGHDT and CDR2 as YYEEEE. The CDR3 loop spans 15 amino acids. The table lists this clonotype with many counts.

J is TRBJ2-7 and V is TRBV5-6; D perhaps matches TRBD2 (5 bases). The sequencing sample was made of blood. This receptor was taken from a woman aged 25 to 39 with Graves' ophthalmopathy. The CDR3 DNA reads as TGTGCCAGCAGCTATGGTCGAGGGTTAGTGTACGAGCAGTACTTC. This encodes CASSYGRGLVYEQYF.